The TCR beta chain described here comes from a study of regulatory T cells in long-lasting Graves disease. Concerning this clonotype: Its antigen remains unidentified.

Trimming shortened V by 1 base and J by 4 bases, and 14 bases separated the two germline ends. Germline V gives CDR1 MNHEY, CDR2 SVGEGT. The CDR3 length is 15 residues. Noted time point: newly diagnosed GD, antithyroid drugs for less than 3 months. PBMCs were the source of the RNA used for TCR sequencing. Under American Thyroid Association guidelines, Graves' disease was diagnosed. CDR3 regions were amplified by Arm-PCR using iRepertoire HTBI primers to build TCR beta libraries. TCRdb passed the multiplex PCR reads through MiXCR, listing each CDR3 protein once. The sample holds some 320,000 distinct CDR3 sequences; about a sixth are singletons and the top ten take around 36%. Study-level points and caveats: Small sample size may have lowered accuracy. When disease was persistent, TRBV28, TRBJ1-2 and TRBJ2-5 were the favored segments.

This specimen consisted of peripheral blood mononuclear cells (PBMCs), obtained at new diagnosis, from a patient treated with antithyroid drugs. The rearrangement uses TRBV6-2 or TRBV6-3 and TRBJ2-7; tentatively, D is TRBD2 (6 bases). The sequence was obtained from a female donor with Graves disease. The CDR3 DNA is TGTGCCAGCAGTTACTGGGGCGGGAACTATTACGAGCAGTACTTC. The encoded protein is CASSYWGGNYYEQYF.